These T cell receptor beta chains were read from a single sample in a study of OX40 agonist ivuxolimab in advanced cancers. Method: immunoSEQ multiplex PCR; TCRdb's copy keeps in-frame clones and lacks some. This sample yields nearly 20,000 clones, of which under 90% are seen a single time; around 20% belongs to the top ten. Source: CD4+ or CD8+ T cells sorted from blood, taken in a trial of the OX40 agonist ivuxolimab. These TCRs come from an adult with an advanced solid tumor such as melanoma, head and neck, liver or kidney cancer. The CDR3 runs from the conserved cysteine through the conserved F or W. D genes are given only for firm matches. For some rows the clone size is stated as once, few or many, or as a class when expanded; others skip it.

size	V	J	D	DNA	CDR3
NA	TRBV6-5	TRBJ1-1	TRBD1	TGTGCCAGCAGTTACTCTGGCAGGGGGGACACTGAAGCTTTCTTT	CASSYSGRGDTEAFF
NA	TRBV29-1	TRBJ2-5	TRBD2	TGCAGCGTTGAGGGACTAGCGGGAGCCCAAGAGACCCAGTACTTC	CSVEGLAGAQETQYF
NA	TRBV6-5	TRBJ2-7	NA	TGTGCCAGCAGTTACCAGTCCAACTACGAGCAGTACTTC	CASSYQSNYEQYF
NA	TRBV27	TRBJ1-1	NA	TGTGCCAGCAGCCCGCAGGTTTGGAACACTGAAGCTTTCTTT	CASSPQVWNTEAFF
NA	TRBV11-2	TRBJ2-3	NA	TGTGCCAGCAGCTTGGGGTCTGACACAGATACGCAGTATTTT	CASSLGSDTDTQYF
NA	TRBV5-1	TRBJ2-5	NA	TGCGCCAGCAGCTTGGGCACAGCTCGTGGGCAAGAGACCCAGTACTTC	CASSLGTARGQETQYF
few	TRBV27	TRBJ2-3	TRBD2	TGTGCCAGCAGTCCGACTAGCGGGGGGCCCGATACGCAGTATTTT	CASSPTSGGPDTQYF
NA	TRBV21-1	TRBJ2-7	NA	TGTGCCAGCAGCAAAAGACGAGGTTCCGTCTACGAGCAGTACTTC	CASSKRRGSVYEQYF
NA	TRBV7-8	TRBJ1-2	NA	TGTGCCAGCAGCTTAGCGGGCAGAGCTAACTATGGCTACACCTTC	CASSLAGRANYGYTF
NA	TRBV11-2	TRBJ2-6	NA	TGTGCCAGCAGCTCGGGACAAGCTGGGGCCAACGTCCTGACTTTC	CASSSGQAGANVLTF
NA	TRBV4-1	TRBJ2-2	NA	TGCGCCAGCAGCCCGGAGTCCTCCGGGGAGCTGTTTTTT	CASSPESSGELFF
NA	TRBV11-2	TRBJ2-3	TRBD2	TGTGCCAGCAGTCAAACCCCTAGCGGGAGTGGGTATACGCAGTATTTT	CASSQTPSGSGYTQYF
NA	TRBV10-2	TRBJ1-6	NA	TGCGCCAGCAGTGGAACGGAGACAGGTAGTTCACCCCTCCACTTT	CASSGTETGSSPLHF
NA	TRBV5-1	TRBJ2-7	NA	TGCGCCAGCAGTGACAGCAACCCCCTTAGGGAGCAGTACTTC	CASSDSNPLREQYF
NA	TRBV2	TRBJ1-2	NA	TGTGCCAGCGGTCTCGGGAAGGGCTACACCTTC	CASGLGKGYTF
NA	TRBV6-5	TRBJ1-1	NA	TGTGCCAGCGGCCCGGTTGGCACTGAAGCTTTCTTT	CASGPVGTEAFF
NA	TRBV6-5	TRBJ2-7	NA	TGTGCCAGCAGTTATTCAACAGCATACGAGCAGTACTTC	CASSYSTAYEQYF
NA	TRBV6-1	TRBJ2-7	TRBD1	TGTGCCACAGACCTACCGGGACAGGGGCTCAACGAGCAGTACTTC	CATDLPGQGLNEQYF
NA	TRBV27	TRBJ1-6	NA	TGTGCCAGCAGTTTAGAGGTGGCAGCGACTAATTCACCCCTCCACTTT	CASSLEVAATNSPLHF
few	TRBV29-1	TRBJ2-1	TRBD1	TGCAGCGCCACGGACAGGGAGCACAATGAGCAGTTCTTC	CSATDREHNEQFF
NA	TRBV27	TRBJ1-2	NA	TGTGCCAGCAGTTTAGGTGGCAGGGCGGCCTATGGCTACACCTTC	CASSLGGRAAYGYTF
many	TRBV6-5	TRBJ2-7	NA	TGTGCCAGCAGTTCCGACACGACCTACGAGCAGTACTTC	CASSSDTTYEQYF
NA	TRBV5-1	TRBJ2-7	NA	TGCGCCAGCACCCCGGAAGGGGCCTACTACGAGCAGTACTTC	CASTPEGAYYEQYF
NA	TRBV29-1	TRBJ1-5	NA	TGCAGCGTCATAGAGGCGCGCAATCAGCCCCAGCATTTT	CSVIEARNQPQHF
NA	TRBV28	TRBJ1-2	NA	TGTGCCAGCAGTCAGTGGGCAGTTCTCTATGGCTACACCTTC	CASSQWAVLYGYTF
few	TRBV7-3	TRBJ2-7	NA	TGTGCCAGCAGCTTAATAGGGGGCTACGAGCAGTACTTC	CASSLIGGYEQYF
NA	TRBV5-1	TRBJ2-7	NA	TGCGCCAGCAGCCCGAACCCCTTTTGGGACCTTACCTACGAGCAGTACTTC	CASSPNPFWDLTYEQYF
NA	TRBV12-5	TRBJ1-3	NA	TGTGCTAGTGGCCTGGGAGGGTATGGAAACACCATATATTTT	CASGLGGYGNTIYF
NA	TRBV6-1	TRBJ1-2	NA	TGTGCCAGCAGTGGACCCTATGGCTACACCTTC	CASSGPYGYTF
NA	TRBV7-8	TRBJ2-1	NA	TGTGCCAGCAGCTCCCCAAACAATGAGCAGTTCTTC	CASSSPNNEQFF